The sequence of this T cell receptor beta chain was determined in a study of CD8+ T cells in alopecia areata (dated by TCRdb to between 2018 and 2020). Regarding the study in general: Treated patients were enrolled in an open-label pilot trial of oral tofacitinib at 5 to 10 mg twice daily for moderate-to-severe alopecia areata. The RNA source kit depended on sample type: the PAXgene miRNA kit for fixed scalp, the miRNeasy kit for PBMCs, and the RNeasy kit for mouse skin. Patients on tofacitinib were biopsied at baseline and after 4 and 24 weeks of treatment, and several of the patients also had a later scalp biopsy. On the human side, TCRbeta sequencing was run on scalp tissue and on sorted CD4+ and CD8+ peripheral blood T cells from healthy controls and from alopecia areata patients with either patchy or totalis/universalis disease. Tofacitinib was administered for 6 to 18 months, and 6 months of follow-up off drug were then conducted to assess delayed response and recurrence. TCRbeta CDR3 regions were amplified by immunoSEQ multiplex PCR using 35 Vbeta forward and 13 Jbeta reverse primers. Scalp clonality was compared across normal scalp (n=4), patchy alopecia areata scalp (n=8), and alopecia totalis/universalis scalp (n=8). Disease severity in treated patients was measured with the SALT score, which quantifies the percentage of affected scalp surface area. To study T cell clonal expansion in alopecia areata, the researchers applied high-throughput TCRbeta sequencing to both the C3H/HeJ mouse model and human patients. What the research found in general, with its limitations: Shared TCR sequences between patients were less evident than in mice, which may be partly attributable to HLA diversity in the patient population. Compared with normal scalp, lesional scalp had higher clonality and more expanded CD8+ clones, particularly in alopecia totalis/universalis, a pattern that suggests antigenic drive. During tofacitinib treatment, many expanded lesional clones remained in scalp and blood, and this persistence may partly explain relapse after treatment is stopped. Resident alphabeta T cells in normal human skin are also sequenced, complicating scalp TCR repertoire analysis, unlike mouse skin dominated by gammadelta T cells. Scalp clonality and the number of expanded CD8+ clones among the top 100 scalp clones were significantly decreased by tofacitinib. Because the treated cohort was small and had just a single nonresponder, larger studies are needed to establish links between baseline CD8+ expansion and response.

V has 5 bases trimmed and J has 0 bases trimmed; junction bases matching no gene number 9. The germline V gene encodes CDR1 SGHTA and CDR2 FQGNSA. The CDR3 spans 16 residues, from the cysteine through the phenylalanine. Of the read, only the CDR3 DNA is kept; its 48 bases are in frame from base 1. The treatment or condition label corresponds to: oral pan-JAK inhibitor, 5-10 mg twice daily. Peripheral blood and lesional scalp punch biopsies were obtained from patients with alopecia areata. PBMCs were isolated by density centrifugation and stained for CD3, CD4 and CD8, and CD4+ and CD8+ T cells were sorted on a FACSAria. Library preparation employed the immunoSEQ multiplex PCR assay. RNA was extracted from all samples and reverse transcribed into cDNA, which served as template for TCR sequencing. First-strand cDNA was synthesized using SuperScript III with a 2:1 mix of oligo-dT and random hexamers. A synthetic immune receptor repertoire was used to gauge amplification bias, and whatever bias remained was removed computationally. The original methods were these. After raw reads were preprocessed to remove errors, the CDR3 was defined following IMGT conventions as running from the conserved cysteine to phenylalanine. To get clonality, Shannon entropy was normalized by log2 of the number of productive unique TCRs and the result was subtracted from 1. CD4 or CD8 identity of scalp clones was inferred by cross-referencing scalp TCRbeta sequences with sorted blood CD4 and CD8 repertoires. TCRdb holds this immuneACCESS table with in-frame rearrangements only. Some clones are missing; in checked studies, unresolved V genes explain under half, and the rest has no known cause. Clone size and V and J calls were adopted from that table, with D and trimming inferred from the DNA. The sample profile shows approximately 180,000 clones; about three fifths of them were found once. Together, the top ten hold roughly 1.3% of the sample.

Points on this clone: Its target antigen remains unknown. No much larger clonotype is one base removed from it; base qualities were not supplied.

Here the chain combines TRBV7-2 and TRBJ2-7; TRBD1 matches 8 bases in the middle. The sample consisted of CD4+ T cells sorted from blood, taken around week 50, from a patient treated with tofacitinib. The clonotype comes from a human donor with alopecia areata. The CDR3 region: CASSGQGGTSSYEQYF. In nucleotides, the sequence is TGTGCCAGCAGCGGACAGGGAGGAACCTCCTCCTACGAGCAGTACTTC.